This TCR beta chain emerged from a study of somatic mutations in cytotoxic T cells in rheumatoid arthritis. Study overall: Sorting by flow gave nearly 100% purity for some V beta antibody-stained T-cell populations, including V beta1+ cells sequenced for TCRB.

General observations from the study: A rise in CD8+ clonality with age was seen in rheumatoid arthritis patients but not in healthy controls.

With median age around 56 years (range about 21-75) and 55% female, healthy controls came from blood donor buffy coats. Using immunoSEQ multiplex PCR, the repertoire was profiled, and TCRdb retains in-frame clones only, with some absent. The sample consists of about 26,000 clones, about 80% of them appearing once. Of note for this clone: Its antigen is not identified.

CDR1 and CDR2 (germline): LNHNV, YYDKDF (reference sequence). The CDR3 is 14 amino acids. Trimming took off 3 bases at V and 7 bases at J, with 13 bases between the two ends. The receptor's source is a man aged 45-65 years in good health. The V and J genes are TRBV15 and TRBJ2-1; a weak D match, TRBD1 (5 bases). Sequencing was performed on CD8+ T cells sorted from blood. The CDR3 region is CATSSPGAGNEQFF. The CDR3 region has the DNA TGTGCCACCAGCAGTCCTGGGGCAGGGAATGAGCAGTTCTTC. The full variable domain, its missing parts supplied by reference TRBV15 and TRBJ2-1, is DAMVIQNPRYQVTQFGKPVTLSCSQTLNHNVMYWYQQKSSQAPKLLFHYYDKDFNNEADTPDNFQSRRPNTSFCFLDIRSPGLGDTAMYLCATSSPGAGNEQFFGPGTRLTVL.